Included here is one T cell receptor (beta chain) sequence, with context. Germline V lookup: CDR1 MDHEN, CDR2 SYDVKM. This CDR3 has 15 amino acids. With 8 bases clipped from V and 2 bases from J, the junction kept 4 bases outside the gene matches. Individuals aged about 18 to 95 years were recruited from about two dozen US areas. This entry belongs to a study of blood T cell repertoires in COVID-19. Study information: Acute and convalescent COVID-19 samples came from the United States, Italy and Spain.

Authors' analysis steps: The authors estimated nucleated cell counts from reference gene primer amplification. Repertoires were generated with immunoSEQ multiplex PCR, while TCRdb's copy carries only in-frame clones and drops some. V and J calls and clone size are copied from that table; D and trimming were computed from the DNA. The data show roughly 200,000 clones, around 88% seen once. This sequence joins TRBV28 and TRBJ2-6; 9 bases fit TRBD1. The sequenced sample was PBMCs or T cells enriched from blood (not recorded which). This clonotype originated in a man aged 40-49 years with acute COVID-19. The CDR3 DNA is TGTGCCAGCGGAAGACAGGGGGCTGGGGCCAACGTCCTGACTTTC. Encoded protein: CASGRQGAGANVLTF.